Listed below are T cell receptor beta chains from one sample, sequenced in a study of blood T cell repertoires in COVID-19. Assay: immunoSEQ multiplex PCR; the TCRdb copy retains only in-frame clones and omits some. Of around 260,000 clones listed, more than 90% are singletons. The source material was peripheral blood. Receptor source: a person under 35 with COVID-19, enrolled during active disease. Each CDR3 is given with its conserved first and last residue. The order of the fields is clone size, V gene, CDR3 length, D gene, J gene, CDR3 protein, CDR3 DNA. D genes are given only for firm matches. Expanded clones are given a class, and other clones once, few, many or no size at all.

clone_size: -; v_call: TRBV5-6; cdr3_length: 15; d_call: -; j_call: TRBJ2-3; cdr3_aa: CASSLAVAGVDTQYF; cdr3_nt: TGTGCCAGCAGCTTGGCCGTGGCAGGGGTGGATACGCAGTATTTT
clone_size: -; v_call: TRBV7-9; cdr3_length: 15; d_call: TRBD2; j_call: TRBJ2-7; cdr3_aa: CASSKGTSGAYEQYF; cdr3_nt: TGTGCCTCATCGAAGGGGACTAGCGGAGCCTACGAGCAGTACTTC
clone_size: -; v_call: TRBV10-3; cdr3_length: 13; d_call: TRBD1; j_call: TRBJ2-7; cdr3_aa: CAITVDRGNEQYF; cdr3_nt: TGTGCCATCACGGTTGACAGGGGTAATGAGCAGTACTTC
clone_size: -; v_call: TRBV30; cdr3_length: 15; d_call: -; j_call: TRBJ2-1; cdr3_aa: CAWGGADHLLNEQFF; cdr3_nt: TGTGCCTGGGGGGGCGCGGACCACCTTCTCAATGAGCAGTTCTTC
clone_size: -; v_call: TRBV27; cdr3_length: 12; d_call: TRBD1; j_call: TRBJ1-1; cdr3_aa: CASSLQGDEAFF; cdr3_nt: TGTGCCAGCAGTTTACAGGGGGATGAAGCTTTCTTT
clone_size: -; v_call: TRBV7-9; cdr3_length: 15; d_call: -; j_call: TRBJ1-5; cdr3_aa: CASSLGQGSNQPQHF; cdr3_nt: TGTGCCAGCAGCTTAGGCCAGGGTAGCAATCAGCCCCAGCATTTT
clone_size: -; v_call: TRBV7-9; cdr3_length: 14; d_call: TRBD2; j_call: TRBJ2-7; cdr3_aa: CASSFGTSGFEQYF; cdr3_nt: TGTGCCAGCAGCTTCGGGACTAGCGGCTTTGAGCAGTACTTC
clone_size: -; v_call: TRBV19; cdr3_length: 15; d_call: -; j_call: TRBJ1-1; cdr3_aa: CASSKGPGASPEAFF; cdr3_nt: TGTGCCAGTAGTAAAGGGCCAGGGGCGAGCCCTGAAGCTTTCTTT
clone_size: once; v_call: TRBV6-2/TRBV6-3; cdr3_length: 14; d_call: -; j_call: TRBJ2-1; cdr3_aa: CASSKAEVPNEQFF; cdr3_nt: TGTGCCAGCAGTAAGGCGGAGGTCCCCAATGAGCAGTTCTTC
clone_size: -; v_call: TRBV28; cdr3_length: 18; d_call: TRBD2; j_call: TRBJ2-1; cdr3_aa: CASSPKGEGLAGYNEQFF; cdr3_nt: TGTGCCAGCAGTCCAAAAGGCGAGGGACTAGCGGGCTACAATGAGCAGTTCTTC
clone_size: -; v_call: TRBV28; cdr3_length: 15; d_call: -; j_call: TRBJ2-6; cdr3_aa: CASSKGVSGANVLTF; cdr3_nt: TGTGCCAGCAGTAAAGGGGTATCTGGGGCCAACGTCCTGACTTTC
clone_size: -; v_call: TRBV21-1; cdr3_length: 15; d_call: -; j_call: TRBJ2-7; cdr3_aa: CASSIGLAGEYEQYF; cdr3_nt: TGTGCCAGCAGCATTGGACTAGCGGGAGAATACGAGCAGTACTTC
clone_size: -; v_call: TRBV6-2/TRBV6-3; cdr3_length: 14; d_call: -; j_call: TRBJ1-5; cdr3_aa: CASSYGGAWQPQHF; cdr3_nt: TGTGCCAGCAGTTACGGGGGGGCTTGGCAGCCCCAGCATTTT
clone_size: once; v_call: TRBV9; cdr3_length: 15; d_call: TRBD2; j_call: TRBJ2-2; cdr3_aa: CASSTSGSNTGELFF; cdr3_nt: TGTGCCAGCAGCACTAGCGGGAGCAACACCGGGGAGCTGTTTTTT
clone_size: -; v_call: TRBV13; cdr3_length: 15; d_call: -; j_call: TRBJ2-1; cdr3_aa: CASSPPAESYNEQFF; cdr3_nt: TGTGCCAGCAGCCCCCCAGCGGAATCCTACAATGAGCAGTTCTTC
clone_size: -; v_call: TRBV5-4; cdr3_length: 15; d_call: TRBD1; j_call: TRBJ2-3; cdr3_aa: CASSLGRTGVDTQYF; cdr3_nt: TGTGCCAGCAGCTTGGGGCGGACAGGGGTAGATACGCAGTATTTT
clone_size: -; v_call: TRBV19; cdr3_length: 12; d_call: -; j_call: TRBJ2-7; cdr3_aa: CASSATAYEQYF; cdr3_nt: TGTGCCAGTAGTGCGACAGCTTACGAGCAGTACTTC
clone_size: -; v_call: TRBV27; cdr3_length: 14; d_call: -; j_call: TRBJ2-7; cdr3_aa: CASSLYSETYEQYF; cdr3_nt: TGTGCCAGCAGTTTATATAGCGAAACCTACGAGCAGTACTTC
clone_size: -; v_call: TRBV28; cdr3_length: 16; d_call: TRBD2; j_call: TRBJ2-1; cdr3_aa: CASSPRPLASYNEQFF; cdr3_nt: TGTGCCAGCAGTCCGCGCCCACTAGCGTCCTACAATGAGCAGTTCTTC
clone_size: -; v_call: TRBV7-8; cdr3_length: 13; d_call: -; j_call: TRBJ2-7; cdr3_aa: CASSLGRGYEQYF; cdr3_nt: TGTGCCAGCAGCTTAGGAAGGGGCTACGAGCAGTACTTC
clone_size: -; v_call: TRBV2; cdr3_length: 16; d_call: TRBD2; j_call: TRBJ2-4; cdr3_aa: CASRAGLAGSKNIQYF; cdr3_nt: TGTGCCAGCAGGGCCGGACTAGCGGGCTCCAAAAACATTCAGTACTTC
clone_size: -; v_call: TRBV28; cdr3_length: 15; d_call: TRBD1; j_call: TRBJ1-2; cdr3_aa: CASRDAGTGLPSYTF; cdr3_nt: TGTGCCAGCAGGGACGCCGGGACAGGGTTACCCAGCTACACCTTC
clone_size: -; v_call: TRBV29-1; cdr3_length: 12; d_call: -; j_call: TRBJ1-1; cdr3_aa: CSVQQTNTEAFF; cdr3_nt: TGCAGCGTTCAACAGACGAACACTGAAGCTTTCTTT
clone_size: -; v_call: TRBV9; cdr3_length: 13; d_call: -; j_call: TRBJ2-1; cdr3_aa: CASSVTGLNEQFF; cdr3_nt: TGTGCCAGCAGCGTAACCGGACTAAATGAGCAGTTCTTC
clone_size: -; v_call: TRBV9; cdr3_length: 13; d_call: -; j_call: TRBJ1-4; cdr3_aa: CASSVDSKEKLFF; cdr3_nt: TGTGCCAGCAGCGTCGACAGCAAAGAAAAACTGTTTTTT
clone_size: -; v_call: TRBV7-2; cdr3_length: 15; d_call: -; j_call: TRBJ2-5; cdr3_aa: CASSLHRAGGETQYF; cdr3_nt: TGTGCCAGCAGCTTACACCGGGCCGGGGGAGAGACCCAGTACTTC
clone_size: -; v_call: TRBV4-1; cdr3_length: 13; d_call: TRBD2; j_call: TRBJ2-3; cdr3_aa: CASSQESSGKQYF; cdr3_nt: TGCGCCAGCAGCCAAGAGTCCAGCGGGAAGCAGTATTTT
clone_size: -; v_call: TRBV18; cdr3_length: 19; d_call: TRBD2; j_call: TRBJ2-7; cdr3_aa: CASSSLGVRGGRASYEQYF; cdr3_nt: TGTGCCAGCTCATCACTCGGGGTGCGAGGCGGGAGGGCGTCCTACGAGCAGTACTTC
clone_size: -; v_call: TRBV10-3; cdr3_length: 17; d_call: TRBD2; j_call: TRBJ2-1; cdr3_aa: CATNPGLAGGHNNEQFF; cdr3_nt: TGTGCCACAAATCCGGGACTAGCGGGAGGACACAACAATGAGCAGTTCTTC
clone_size: -; v_call: TRBV27; cdr3_length: 16; d_call: -; j_call: TRBJ2-5; cdr3_aa: CASSLYGGGHDETQYF; cdr3_nt: TGTGCCAGCAGTTTATATGGGGGAGGCCACGATGAGACCCAGTACTTC
clone_size: -; v_call: TRBV29-1; cdr3_length: 11; d_call: TRBD1; j_call: TRBJ2-7; cdr3_aa: CSVGTGDEQYF; cdr3_nt: TGCAGCGTGGGGACAGGGGACGAGCAGTACTTC
clone_size: once; v_call: TRBV7-3; cdr3_length: 15; d_call: -; j_call: TRBJ2-1; cdr3_aa: CASSLAGGQYNEQFF; cdr3_nt: TGTGCCAGCAGCTTAGCCGGCGGACAGTACAATGAGCAGTTCTTC
clone_size: -; v_call: TRBV19; cdr3_length: 14; d_call: TRBD1; j_call: TRBJ1-5; cdr3_aa: CASRLDRVDQPQHF; cdr3_nt: TGTGCCAGTAGGCTGGACAGGGTGGATCAGCCCCAGCATTTT
clone_size: -; v_call: TRBV4-1; cdr3_length: 15; d_call: -; j_call: TRBJ2-1; cdr3_aa: CASSQQGDRRNEQFF; cdr3_nt: TGCGCCAGCAGCCAGCAGGGTGACCGTAGGAATGAGCAGTTCTTC
clone_size: once; v_call: TRBV5-5; cdr3_length: 15; d_call: -; j_call: TRBJ1-2; cdr3_aa: CASSLFQGSIDGYTF; cdr3_nt: TGTGCCAGCAGCTTGTTCCAGGGTTCGATCGATGGCTACACCTTC
clone_size: -; v_call: TRBV29-1; cdr3_length: 13; d_call: -; j_call: TRBJ1-3; cdr3_aa: CSVDSGSGNTIYF; cdr3_nt: TGCAGCGTTGATTCAGGGTCTGGAAACACCATATATTTT
clone_size: -; v_call: TRBV28; cdr3_length: 17; d_call: TRBD1; j_call: TRBJ2-5; cdr3_aa: CASEGTGGIGEWETQYF; cdr3_nt: TGTGCCAGCGAAGGGACAGGGGGCATTGGCGAGTGGGAGACCCAGTACTTC
clone_size: -; v_call: TRBV29-1; cdr3_length: 13; d_call: -; j_call: TRBJ1-1; cdr3_aa: CSVATEGGTEAFF; cdr3_nt: TGCAGCGTCGCGACCGAGGGAGGCACTGAAGCTTTCTTT
clone_size: -; v_call: TRBV2; cdr3_length: 14; d_call: TRBD1; j_call: TRBJ1-2; cdr3_aa: CASSGEGQGYGYTF; cdr3_nt: TGTGCCAGCAGCGGAGAAGGACAGGGTTATGGCTACACCTTC
clone_size: -; v_call: TRBV7-9; cdr3_length: 13; d_call: -; j_call: TRBJ1-2; cdr3_aa: CASSLGGDYGYTF; cdr3_nt: TGTGCCAGCAGCTTAGGGGGAGACTATGGCTACACCTTC
clone_size: -; v_call: TRBV5-1; cdr3_length: 13; d_call: -; j_call: TRBJ1-5; cdr3_aa: CASSLEQDQPQHF; cdr3_nt: TGCGCCAGCAGCTTGGAGCAAGATCAGCCCCAGCATTTT
clone_size: -; v_call: TRBV10-3; cdr3_length: 14; d_call: TRBD2; j_call: TRBJ2-5; cdr3_aa: CAISGGLSAETQYF; cdr3_nt: TGTGCCATCAGTGGGGGACTATCGGCGGAGACCCAGTACTTC
clone_size: -; v_call: TRBV6-5; cdr3_length: 13; d_call: -; j_call: TRBJ2-7; cdr3_aa: CASSKDGTYEQYF; cdr3_nt: TGTGCCAGCAGCAAGGACGGGACCTACGAGCAGTACTTC
clone_size: -; v_call: TRBV6-1; cdr3_length: 16; d_call: -; j_call: TRBJ2-2; cdr3_aa: CASSEVRVTGTGELFF; cdr3_nt: TGTGCCAGCAGTGAAGTGAGAGTTACCGGCACCGGGGAGCTGTTTTTT
clone_size: -; v_call: TRBV5-4; cdr3_length: 14; d_call: TRBD2; j_call: TRBJ2-6; cdr3_aa: CASRPGLAGGSISF; cdr3_nt: TGTGCCAGCAGACCGGGACTAGCGGGAGGGAGTATTTCTTTC
clone_size: -; v_call: TRBV6-5; cdr3_length: 14; d_call: -; j_call: TRBJ1-2; cdr3_aa: CASSPGEGGYGYTF; cdr3_nt: TGTGCCAGCAGTCCTGGGGAGGGGGGCTATGGCTACACCTTC
clone_size: -; v_call: TRBV3-1/TRBV3-2; cdr3_length: 15; d_call: -; j_call: TRBJ1-4; cdr3_aa: CASSQVDRPNEKLFF; cdr3_nt: TGTGCCAGCAGCCAAGTTGACAGACCTAATGAAAAACTGTTTTTT
clone_size: -; v_call: TRBV6-5; cdr3_length: 15; d_call: -; j_call: TRBJ2-3; cdr3_aa: CASTEGGHRTDTQYF; cdr3_nt: TGTGCCAGCACCGAGGGGGGGCACCGCACAGATACGCAGTATTTT
clone_size: -; v_call: TRBV11-2; cdr3_length: 16; d_call: TRBD1; j_call: TRBJ1-4; cdr3_aa: CASSRGTGGLYEKLFF; cdr3_nt: TGTGCCAGCAGCCGGGGGACAGGGGGACTTTATGAAAAACTGTTTTTT
clone_size: -; v_call: TRBV19; cdr3_length: 14; d_call: TRBD1; j_call: TRBJ1-1; cdr3_aa: CASSSQGAYTEAFF; cdr3_nt: TGTGCCAGTAGTTCCCAGGGGGCGTACACTGAAGCTTTCTTT
clone_size: -; v_call: TRBV27; cdr3_length: 17; d_call: -; j_call: TRBJ1-1; cdr3_aa: CASSLSPRQGGFTEAFF; cdr3_nt: TGTGCCAGCAGTTTATCTCCACGACAAGGCGGGTTCACTGAAGCTTTCTTT
clone_size: -; v_call: TRBV27; cdr3_length: 15; d_call: -; j_call: TRBJ2-5; cdr3_aa: CASSLGQLGEETQYF; cdr3_nt: TGTGCCAGCAGTTTGGGGCAATTAGGGGAAGAGACCCAGTACTTC
clone_size: -; v_call: TRBV7-3; cdr3_length: 16; d_call: -; j_call: TRBJ2-3; cdr3_aa: CASSFNSGMPSDTQYF; cdr3_nt: TGTGCCAGCAGCTTTAATTCGGGAATGCCGTCAGATACGCAGTATTTT
clone_size: -; v_call: TRBV2; cdr3_length: 14; d_call: TRBD1; j_call: TRBJ1-2; cdr3_aa: CASSEGTGGVRYTF; cdr3_nt: TGTGCCAGCAGTGAAGGGACAGGGGGGGTAAGGTACACCTTC